The next 2 T cell receptor beta chains were all read from a single sample in a study of shared clonotypes between healthy human individuals. Assay used: immunoSEQ multiplex PCR; TCRdb lists only in-frame clones, some missing. The data hold approximately 640,000 clones, with more than 70% observed a single time. Sequencing used memory CD4+ T cells sorted from blood. Subset indicated: CD45RA-negative fraction. The receptors stem from a woman aged 30 to 39 in good health.

In its sample, this clone was seen many times. The chain employs TRBV25-1 and TRBJ2-7, with D maybe TRBD2 (6 bases). Per the germline V gene, CDR1 is MGHDK and CDR2 is SYGVNS. The length of the CDR3 is 17 residues. V was clipped by 4 bases and J by 3 bases, with 22 bases between them. In DNA form, the CDR3 reads TGTGCCAGCAGTGGGGGCAGCGGGTGGGGGACCTACTACGAGCAGTACTTC. Its translation: CASSGGSGWGTYYEQYF.

This clone was seen only a few times. V and J are TRBV2 and TRBJ2-7; D call uncertain. V was shortened by 4 bases and J by 3 bases, with 4 bases between the two germline ends. Germline values: CDR1 SNHLY, CDR2 FYNNEI. The CDR3 is 11 amino acids. The CDR3 reads CASSVDYEQYF. DNA for the CDR3: TGTGCCAGCAGTGTAGACTACGAGCAGTACTTC.